Listed here is a single TCR beta chain. The data are from a study of blood T cell repertoires in COVID-19. About the research overall: Sites across the United States, Italy and Spain contributed samples from acute and convalescent COVID-19. From T cells, B-cell-depleted T cells, or PBMCs came the material, which was cDNA or gDNA.

Original methodology: Amplification with reference gene primers provided the estimates of nucleated cell counts. Only in-frame clones appear in the TCRdb table, and some are missing; sequencing was by immunoSEQ multiplex PCR. That table supplies the V and J calls and clone size; D and trimming were determined from the DNA. Of a few hundred thousand clones listed, approximately 86% were seen once; the top ten hold about 4.1%. Categorization into cohorts depended on clinical history that participants reported. Germline V gene data show CDR1 as LNHDA and CDR2 as SQIVND (reference sequence). This CDR3 has 15 amino acids. The germline V and J ends were trimmed by 9 bases and 2 bases, with 16 bases remaining between them.

The sequence was collected from a woman aged 40 to 50 with acute COVID-19. Sequences were obtained from PBMCs or T cells enriched from blood (not recorded which). This chain connects TRBV19 to TRBJ2-2; no definite D call. CDR3 bases: TGTGCCAGCACCCCCCCCGGGTTAAACACCGGGGAGCTGTTTTTT. This encodes CASTPPGLNTGELFF.